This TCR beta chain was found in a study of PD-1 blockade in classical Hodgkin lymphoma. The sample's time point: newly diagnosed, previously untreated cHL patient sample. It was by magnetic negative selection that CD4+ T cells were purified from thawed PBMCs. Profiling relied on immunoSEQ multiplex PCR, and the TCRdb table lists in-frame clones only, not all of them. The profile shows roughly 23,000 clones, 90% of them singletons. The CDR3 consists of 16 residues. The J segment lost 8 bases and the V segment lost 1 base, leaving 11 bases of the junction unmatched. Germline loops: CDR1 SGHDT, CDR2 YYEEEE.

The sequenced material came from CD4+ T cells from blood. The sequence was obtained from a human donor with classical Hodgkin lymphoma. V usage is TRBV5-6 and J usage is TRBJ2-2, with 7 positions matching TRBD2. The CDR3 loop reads CASSLSVAGILGELFF. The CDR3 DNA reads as TGTGCCAGCAGCTTGTCAGTAGCGGGTATTTTAGGGGAGCTGTTTTTT.